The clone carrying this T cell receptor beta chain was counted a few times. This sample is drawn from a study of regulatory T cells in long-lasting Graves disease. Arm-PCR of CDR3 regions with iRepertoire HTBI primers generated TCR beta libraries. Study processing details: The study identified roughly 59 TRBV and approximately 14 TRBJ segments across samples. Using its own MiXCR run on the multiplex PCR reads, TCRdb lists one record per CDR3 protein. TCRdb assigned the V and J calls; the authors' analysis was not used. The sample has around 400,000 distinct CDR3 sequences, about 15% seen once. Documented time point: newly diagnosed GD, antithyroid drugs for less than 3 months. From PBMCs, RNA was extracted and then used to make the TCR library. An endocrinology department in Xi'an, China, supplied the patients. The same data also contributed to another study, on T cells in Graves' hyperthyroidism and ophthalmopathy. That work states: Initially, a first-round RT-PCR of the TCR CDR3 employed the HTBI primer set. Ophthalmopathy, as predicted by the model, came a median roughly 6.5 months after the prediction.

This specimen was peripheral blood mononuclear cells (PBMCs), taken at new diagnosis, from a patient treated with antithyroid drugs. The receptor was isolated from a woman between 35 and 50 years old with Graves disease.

CDR3: CASRPQQGLDWVEQYF. CDR3 sequence (DNA): TGTGCCAGCAGACCCCAACAAGGACTAGATTGGGTCGAGCAGTACTTC. The chain joins TRBV6-2 or TRBV6-3 to TRBJ2-7, with 7 bases lining up with TRBD2. Per the germline V gene, CDR1 is MNHEY and CDR2 is SVGEGT. V lost 6 bases and J lost 6; bases outside the gene matches: 17. The CDR3 covers 16 residues.